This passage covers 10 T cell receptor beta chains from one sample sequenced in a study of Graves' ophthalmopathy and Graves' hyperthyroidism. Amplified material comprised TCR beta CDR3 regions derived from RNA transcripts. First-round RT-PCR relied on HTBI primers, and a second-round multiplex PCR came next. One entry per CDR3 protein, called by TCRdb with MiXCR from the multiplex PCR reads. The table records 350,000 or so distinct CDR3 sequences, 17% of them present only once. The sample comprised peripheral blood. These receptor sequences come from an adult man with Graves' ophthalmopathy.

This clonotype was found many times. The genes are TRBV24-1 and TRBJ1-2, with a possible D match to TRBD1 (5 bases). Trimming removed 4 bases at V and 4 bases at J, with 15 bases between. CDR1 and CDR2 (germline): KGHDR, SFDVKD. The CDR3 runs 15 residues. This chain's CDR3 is CATSDTGAGFYGYTF. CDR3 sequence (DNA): TGTGCCACCAGTGACACAGGCGCAGGTTTCTATGGCTACACCTTC.

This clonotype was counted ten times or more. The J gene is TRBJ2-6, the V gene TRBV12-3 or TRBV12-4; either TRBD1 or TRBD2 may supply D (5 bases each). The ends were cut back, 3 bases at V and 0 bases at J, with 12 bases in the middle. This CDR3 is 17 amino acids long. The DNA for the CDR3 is TGTGCCAGCAGTTTCCGGGGCCAGCACTCTGGGGCCAACGTCCTGACTTTC. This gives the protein CASSFRGQHSGANVLTF.

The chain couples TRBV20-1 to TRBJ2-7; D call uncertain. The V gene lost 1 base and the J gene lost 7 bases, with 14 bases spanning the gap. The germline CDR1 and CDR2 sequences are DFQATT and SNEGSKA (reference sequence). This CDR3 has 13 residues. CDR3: CSARGRKLGEQYF. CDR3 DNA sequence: TGCAGTGCTAGAGGGCGAAAACTGGGGGAGCAGTACTTC.

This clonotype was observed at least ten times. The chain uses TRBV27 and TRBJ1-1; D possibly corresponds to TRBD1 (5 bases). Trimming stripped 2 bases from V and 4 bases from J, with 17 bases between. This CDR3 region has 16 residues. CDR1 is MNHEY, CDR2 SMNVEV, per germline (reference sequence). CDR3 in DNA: TGTGCCAGCAGTTTAGCGGGGGTTGTGGGGAGCACTGAAGCTTTCTTT. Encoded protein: CASSLAGVVGSTEAFF.

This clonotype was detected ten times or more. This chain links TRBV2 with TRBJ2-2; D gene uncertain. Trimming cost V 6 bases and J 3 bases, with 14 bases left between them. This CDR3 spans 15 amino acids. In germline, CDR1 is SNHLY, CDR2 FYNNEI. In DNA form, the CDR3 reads TGTGCCAGCAGCGCCAACGGCCCGGACACCGGGGAGCTGTTTTTT. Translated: CASSANGPDTGELFF. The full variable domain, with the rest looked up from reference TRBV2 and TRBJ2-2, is EPEVTQTPSHQVTQMGQEVILRCVPISNHLYFYWYRQILGQKVEFLVSFYNNEISEKSEIFDDQFSVERPDGSNFTLKIRSTKLEDSAMYFCASSANGPDTGELFFGEGSRLTVL.

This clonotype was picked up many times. CDR3 loop: CASSPRGQGNIQYF. As DNA, the CDR3 is TGTGCCAGCAGCCCTCGAGGACAGGGCAACATTCAGTACTTC. The rearrangement links TRBV6-1 to TRBJ2-4, with 8 bases identical to TRBD1. J gave up 7 bases and V 6 bases, and 8 bases lay outside the gene matches. The germline V gene has CDR1 MNHNS and CDR2 SASEGT. This CDR3 has 14 residues.

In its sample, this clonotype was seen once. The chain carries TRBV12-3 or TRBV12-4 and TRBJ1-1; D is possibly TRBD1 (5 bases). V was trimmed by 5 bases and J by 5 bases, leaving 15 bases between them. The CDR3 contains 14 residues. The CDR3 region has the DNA TGTGCCAGCAGTGTGGGAGGGGTTCGGACTGAAGCTTTCTTT. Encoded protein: CASSVGGVRTEAFF.

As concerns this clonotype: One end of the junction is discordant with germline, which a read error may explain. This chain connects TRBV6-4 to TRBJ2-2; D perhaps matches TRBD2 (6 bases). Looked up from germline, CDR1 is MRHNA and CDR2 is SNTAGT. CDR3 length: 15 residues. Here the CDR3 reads CASAKGLARAGEPSF. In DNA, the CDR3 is TGTGCCAGCGCCAAGGGACTGGCCAGGGCCGGGGAGCCGTCTTTT.

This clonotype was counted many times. The CDR3 sequence: CSPLPPGETQYF. The CDR3 coding sequence is TGCAGCCCCCTACCCCCAGGGGAGACCCAGTACTTC. The V call is TRBV29-1, the J call TRBJ2-5, with D possibly matching TRBD1 (5 bases). Trimming pared 8 bases from V and 5 bases from J, leaving 15 bases between. The CDR3 is 12 amino acids. The germline gives CDR1 SQVTM, CDR2 ANQGSEA.

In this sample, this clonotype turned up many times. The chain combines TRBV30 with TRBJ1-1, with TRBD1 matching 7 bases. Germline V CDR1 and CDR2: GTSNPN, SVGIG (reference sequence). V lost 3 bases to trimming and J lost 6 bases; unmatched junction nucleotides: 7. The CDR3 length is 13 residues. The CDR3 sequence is CAWRYGTVSEAFF. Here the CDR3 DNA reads TGTGCCTGGAGGTACGGGACAGTCTCTGAAGCTTTCTTT. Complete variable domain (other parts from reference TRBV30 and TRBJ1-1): SQTIHQWPATLVQPVGSPLSLECTVEGTSNPNLYWYRQAAGRGLQLLFYSVGIGQISSEVPQNLSASRPQDRQFILSSKKLLLSDSGFYLCAWRYGTVSEAFFGQGTRLTVV.